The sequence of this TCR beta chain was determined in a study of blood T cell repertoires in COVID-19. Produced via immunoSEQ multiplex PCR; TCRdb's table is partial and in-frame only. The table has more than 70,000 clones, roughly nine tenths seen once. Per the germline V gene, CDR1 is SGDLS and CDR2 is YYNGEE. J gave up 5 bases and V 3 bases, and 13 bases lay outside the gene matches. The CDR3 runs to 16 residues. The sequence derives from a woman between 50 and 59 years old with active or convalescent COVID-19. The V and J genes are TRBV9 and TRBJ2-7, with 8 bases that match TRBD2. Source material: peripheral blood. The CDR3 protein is CASSAGGGLEGHEQYF. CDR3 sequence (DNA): TGTGCCAGCAGCGCGGGGGGGGGACTAGAGGGCCACGAGCAGTACTTC.